These 3 T cell receptor beta chains originate from one sample sequenced in a study of blood T cell repertoires in COVID-19. Assay used: immunoSEQ multiplex PCR; TCRdb lists only in-frame clones, some missing. The sample holds about 440,000 clones, 90% seen once. The sequenced material came from PBMCs or T cells enriched from blood (not recorded which). The receptors stem from a man between 18 and 35 years old who had recovered from COVID-19.

The chain uses TRBV29-1 and TRBJ2-5; D remains unclear. Trimming shortened V by 4 bases and J by 3 bases, and 6 bases separated the two germline ends. The CDR3 runs to 11 residues. Germline loops: CDR1 SQVTM, CDR2 ANQGSEA. The CDR3 DNA is TGCAGCGTTGCTCGCGAAGAGACCCAGTACTTC. Its translation: CSVAREETQYF.

The chain combines TRBV27 with TRBJ1-5; a possible D gene is TRBD1 (5 bases). The V gene's germline CDR1 is MNHEY and CDR2 SMNVEV (reference sequence). Trimming removed 5 bases from V and 1 base from J, with 12 bases in between. The CDR3 runs to 15 residues. CDR3 sequence (DNA): TGTGCCAGCAGTACCACGGACAAGAGCAATCAGCCCCAGCATTTT. Its protein is CASSTTDKSNQPQHF.

The chain employs TRBV30 and TRBJ2-5; 12 nucleotides line up with TRBD1. Germline CDR1 GTSNPN, CDR2 SVGIG (reference sequence). The CDR3 length is 16 residues. The V gene end was trimmed by 7 bases and the J gene end by 5 bases; junction bases not matched to a gene: 14. CDR3 coding DNA: TGTGCCTTCTTGACCGGGACAGGGGGCTTGTGGGAGACCCAGTACTTC. This translates into CAFLTGTGGLWETQYF. Based on the CDR3 plus reference TRBV30 and TRBJ2-5, the full variable domain is SQTIHQWPATLVQPVGSPLSLECTVEGTSNPNLYWYRQAAGRGLQLLFYSVGIGQISSEVPQNLSASRPQDRQFILSSKKLLLSDSGFYLCAFLTGTGGLWETQYFGPGTRLLVL.